The following is a TCR beta chain sequence with its context. No antigen is known for it. It is unclear where the CDR3 begins or ends on the DNA, so no DNA is shown, and the CDR3 is as TCRdb lists it. The data originate from a study of T cells in Graves' hyperthyroidism and ophthalmopathy. Study outcomes and limitations: A 13 V-J signature model discriminated ophthalmopathy versus stable hyperthyroidism. Blood shared most expanded thyroid clonotypes above 0.001.

Germline values: CDR1 DFQATT, CDR2 SNEGSKA (reference sequence). Both ends counted, the CDR3 spans 21 residues. RNA transcripts gave rise to amplified TCR beta CDR3 regions. The TCR CDR3 first-round RT-PCR relied on the HTBI primer set. A single record per CDR3 protein comes from TCRdb applying MiXCR to the multiplex PCR reads. Of 600,000 to 700,000 distinct CDR3 sequences in the sample, 45% were seen once. Lactation, pregnancy, other autoimmune disease or uncontrolled infection excluded patients. Together with thyroid ultrasound, orbital computed tomography, serum thyroxine and TRAb, clinical symptoms were used for diagnoses.

V gene TRBV20-1 combines with J gene TRBJ2-5; the D call of TRBD1 is as the table states it, not checked on the DNA. This sequence was found in an adult man with Graves' disease, either hyperthyroidism or ophthalmopathy (not recorded which). Sequenced: peripheral blood or thyroid tissue (not recorded which). CDR3 sequence reads: CSARGDRVVSPLHFGNGTQYF.